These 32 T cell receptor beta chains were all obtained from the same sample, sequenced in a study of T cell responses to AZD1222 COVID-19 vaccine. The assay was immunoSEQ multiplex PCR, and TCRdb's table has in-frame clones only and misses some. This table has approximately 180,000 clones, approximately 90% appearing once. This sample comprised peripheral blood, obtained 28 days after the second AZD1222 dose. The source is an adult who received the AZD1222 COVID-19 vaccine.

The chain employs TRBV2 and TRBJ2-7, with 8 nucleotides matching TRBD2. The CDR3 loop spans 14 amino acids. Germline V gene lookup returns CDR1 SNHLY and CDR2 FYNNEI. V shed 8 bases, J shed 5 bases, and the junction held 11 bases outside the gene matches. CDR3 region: CASGGTRSQDEQYF. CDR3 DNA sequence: TGTGCCAGCGGCGGGACTAGATCTCAGGACGAGCAGTACTTC.

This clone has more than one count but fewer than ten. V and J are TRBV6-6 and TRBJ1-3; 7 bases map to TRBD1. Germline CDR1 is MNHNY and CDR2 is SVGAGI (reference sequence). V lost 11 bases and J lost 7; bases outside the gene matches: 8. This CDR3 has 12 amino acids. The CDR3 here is CAAWAGGNTIYF. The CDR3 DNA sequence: TGTGCCGCGTGGGCAGGGGGGAACACCATATATTTT.

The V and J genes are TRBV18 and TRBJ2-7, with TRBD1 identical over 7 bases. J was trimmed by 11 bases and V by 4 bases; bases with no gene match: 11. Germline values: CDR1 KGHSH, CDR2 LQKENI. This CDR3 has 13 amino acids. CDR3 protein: CASSLNRDSAEYF. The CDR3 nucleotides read TGTGCCAGCTCACTCAACCGGGACAGCGCCGAGTACTTC.

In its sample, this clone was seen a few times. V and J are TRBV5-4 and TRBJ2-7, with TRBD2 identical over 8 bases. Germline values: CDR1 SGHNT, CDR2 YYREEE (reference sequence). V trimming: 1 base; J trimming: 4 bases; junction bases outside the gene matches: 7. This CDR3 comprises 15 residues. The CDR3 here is CASSLRASGSYEQYF. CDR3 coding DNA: TGTGCCAGCAGCTTGAGGGCCAGCGGGAGTTACGAGCAGTACTTC. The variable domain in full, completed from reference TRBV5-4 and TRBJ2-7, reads ETGVTQSPTHLIKTRGQQVTLRCSSQSGHNTVSWYQQALGQGPQFIFQYYREEENGRGNFPPRFSGLQFPNYSSELNVNALELDDSALYLCASSLRASGSYEQYFGPGTRLTVT.

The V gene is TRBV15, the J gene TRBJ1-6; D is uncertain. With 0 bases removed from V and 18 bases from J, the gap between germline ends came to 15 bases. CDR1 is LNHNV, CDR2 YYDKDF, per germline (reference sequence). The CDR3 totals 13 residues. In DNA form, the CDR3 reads TGTGCCACCAGCAGAGATTTGGCAGGTGAAGCCCACTTT. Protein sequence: CATSRDLAGEAHF.

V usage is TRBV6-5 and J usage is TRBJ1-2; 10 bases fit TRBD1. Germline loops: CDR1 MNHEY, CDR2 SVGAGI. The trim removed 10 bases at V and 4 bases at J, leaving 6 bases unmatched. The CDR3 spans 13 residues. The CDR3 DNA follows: TGTGCCACCGCGGGACAGGGGATCTATGGCTACACCTTC. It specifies CATAGQGIYGYTF.

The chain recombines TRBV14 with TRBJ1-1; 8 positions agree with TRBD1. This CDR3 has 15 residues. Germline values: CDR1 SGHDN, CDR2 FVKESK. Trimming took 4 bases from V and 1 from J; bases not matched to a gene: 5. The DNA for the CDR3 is TGTGCCAGCAGCCTCAGGACAGGGAGGAACACTGAAGCTTTCTTT. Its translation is CASSLRTGRNTEAFF.

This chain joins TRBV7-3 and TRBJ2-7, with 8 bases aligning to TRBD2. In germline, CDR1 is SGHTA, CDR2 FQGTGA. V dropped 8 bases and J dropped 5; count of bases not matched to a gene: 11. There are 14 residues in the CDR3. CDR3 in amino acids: CASALGSGSHEQYF. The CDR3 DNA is TGTGCCAGCGCCCTAGGCAGCGGGAGCCACGAGCAGTACTTC.

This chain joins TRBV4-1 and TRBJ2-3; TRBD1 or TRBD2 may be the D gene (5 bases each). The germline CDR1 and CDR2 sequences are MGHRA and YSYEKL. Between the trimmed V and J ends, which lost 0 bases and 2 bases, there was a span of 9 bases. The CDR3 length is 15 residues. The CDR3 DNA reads TGCGCCAGCAGCCAAGAAGGGACGCCCACAGATACGCAGTATTTT. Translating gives CASSQEGTPTDTQYF.

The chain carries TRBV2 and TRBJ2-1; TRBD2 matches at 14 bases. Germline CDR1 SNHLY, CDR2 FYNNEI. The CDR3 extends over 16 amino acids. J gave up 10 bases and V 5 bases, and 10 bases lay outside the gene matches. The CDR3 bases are TGTGCCAGCAGTTCCCCGGGACTAGCGGGAGTGCGCGAGCAGTTCTTC. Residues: CASSSPGLAGVREQFF.

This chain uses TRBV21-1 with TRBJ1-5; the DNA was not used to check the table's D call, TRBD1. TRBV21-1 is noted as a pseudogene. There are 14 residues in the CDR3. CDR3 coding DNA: TGTGCCACCGGACAGAGCTATCCCAATCAGCCCCAGCATTTT. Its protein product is CATGQSYPNQPQHF.

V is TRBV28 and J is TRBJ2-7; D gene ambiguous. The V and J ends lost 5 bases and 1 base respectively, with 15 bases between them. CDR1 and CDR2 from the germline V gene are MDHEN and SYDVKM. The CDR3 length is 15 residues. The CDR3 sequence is CASSPDPGRSYEQYF. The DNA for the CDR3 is TGTGCCAGCAGTCCGGACCCCGGTAGGTCCTACGAGCAGTACTTC.

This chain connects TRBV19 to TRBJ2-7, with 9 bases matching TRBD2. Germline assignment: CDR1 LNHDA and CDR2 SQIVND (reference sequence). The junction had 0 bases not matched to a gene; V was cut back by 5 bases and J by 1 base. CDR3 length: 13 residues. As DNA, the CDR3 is TGTGCCAGTAGTCTAGCGGGATCCTACGAGCAGTACTTC. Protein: CASSLAGSYEQYF.

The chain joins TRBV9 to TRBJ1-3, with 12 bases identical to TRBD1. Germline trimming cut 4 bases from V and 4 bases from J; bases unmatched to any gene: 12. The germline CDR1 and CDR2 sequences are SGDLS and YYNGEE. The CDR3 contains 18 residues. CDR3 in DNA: TGTGCCAGCAGCATCGAGCCCCGGGACAGGGGGCGCGGAAACACCATATATTTT. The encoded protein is CASSIEPRDRGRGNTIYF.

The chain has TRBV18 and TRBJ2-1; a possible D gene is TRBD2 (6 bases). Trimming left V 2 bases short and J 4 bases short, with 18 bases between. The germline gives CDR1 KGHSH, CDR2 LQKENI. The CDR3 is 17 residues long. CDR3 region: CASSPTSSRRGYNEQFF. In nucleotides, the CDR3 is TGTGCCAGCTCACCAACTAGCTCCCGTCGTGGGTACAATGAGCAGTTCTTC.

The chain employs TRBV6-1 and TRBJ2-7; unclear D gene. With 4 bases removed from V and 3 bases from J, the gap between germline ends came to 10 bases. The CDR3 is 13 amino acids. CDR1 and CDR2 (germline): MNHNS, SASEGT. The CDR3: CASSGPSHYEQYF. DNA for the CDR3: TGTGCCAGCAGTGGCCCGTCCCACTACGAGCAGTACTTC.

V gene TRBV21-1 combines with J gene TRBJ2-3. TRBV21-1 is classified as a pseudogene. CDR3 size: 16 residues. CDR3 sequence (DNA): TGTGCCAGCAGCCCCCGGGCCCCTCGGAGCACAGATACGCAGTATTTT. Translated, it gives CASSPRAPRSTDTQYF.

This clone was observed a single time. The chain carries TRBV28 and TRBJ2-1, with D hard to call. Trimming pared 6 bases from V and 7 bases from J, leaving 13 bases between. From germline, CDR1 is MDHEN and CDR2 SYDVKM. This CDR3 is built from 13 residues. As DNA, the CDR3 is TGTGCCAGCAGGGGTAGACCGGCGAATGAGCAGTTCTTC. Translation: CASRGRPANEQFF. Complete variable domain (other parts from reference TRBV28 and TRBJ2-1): DVKVTQSSRYLVKRTGEKVFLECVQDMDHENMFWYRQDPGLGLRLIYFSYDVKMKEKGDIPEGYSVSREKKERFSLILESASTNQTSMYLCASRGRPANEQFFGPGTRLTVL.

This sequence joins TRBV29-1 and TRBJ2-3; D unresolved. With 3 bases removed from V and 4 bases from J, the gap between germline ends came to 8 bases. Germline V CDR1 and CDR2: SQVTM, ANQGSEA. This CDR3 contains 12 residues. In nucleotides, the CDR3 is TGCAGCGTTGACTACAGTTCAGATACGCAGTATTTT. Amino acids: CSVDYSSDTQYF.

CDR3 region: CSARRISGGVILGTEAFF. In DNA, the CDR3 is TGCAGCGCCCGCCGAATATCGGGGGGCGTAATCTTAGGGACTGAAGCTTTCTTT. This chain joins TRBV29-1 and TRBJ1-1, with D tentatively TRBD1 (6 bases). V gave up 7 bases and J gave up 5 bases, with 32 bases separating them. This CDR3 spans 18 amino acids. In germline, CDR1 is SQVTM, CDR2 ANQGSEA.

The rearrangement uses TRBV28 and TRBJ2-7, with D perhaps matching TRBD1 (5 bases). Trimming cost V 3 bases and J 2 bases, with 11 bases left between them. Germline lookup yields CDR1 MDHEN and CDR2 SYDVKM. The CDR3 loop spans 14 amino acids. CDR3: CASSFPGQTYEQYF. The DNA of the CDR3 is TGTGCCAGCAGTTTCCCCGGACAAACCTACGAGCAGTACTTC. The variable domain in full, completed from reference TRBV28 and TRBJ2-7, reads DVKVTQSSRYLVKRTGEKVFLECVQDMDHENMFWYRQDPGLGLRLIYFSYDVKMKEKGDIPEGYSVSREKKERFSLILESASTNQTSMYLCASSFPGQTYEQYFGPGTRLTVT.

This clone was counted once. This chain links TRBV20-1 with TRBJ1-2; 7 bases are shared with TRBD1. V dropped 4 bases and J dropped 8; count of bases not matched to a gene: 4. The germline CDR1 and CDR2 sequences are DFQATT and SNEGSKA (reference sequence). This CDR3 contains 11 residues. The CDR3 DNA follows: TGCAGTGCTAAAGACAGGGAGGGCTACACCTTC. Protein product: CSAKDREGYTF.

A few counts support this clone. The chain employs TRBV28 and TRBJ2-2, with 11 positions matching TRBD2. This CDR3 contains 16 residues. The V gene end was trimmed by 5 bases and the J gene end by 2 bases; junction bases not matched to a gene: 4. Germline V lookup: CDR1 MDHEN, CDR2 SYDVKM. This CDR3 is CASSLGTSGNTGELFF. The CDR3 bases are TGTGCCAGCAGTCTGGGGACTAGCGGAAACACCGGGGAGCTGTTTTTT.

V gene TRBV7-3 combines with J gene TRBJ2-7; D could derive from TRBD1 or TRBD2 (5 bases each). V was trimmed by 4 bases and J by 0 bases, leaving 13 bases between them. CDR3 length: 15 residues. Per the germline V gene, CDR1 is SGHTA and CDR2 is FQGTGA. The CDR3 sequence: CASSYGTASSYEQYF. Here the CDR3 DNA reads TGTGCCAGCAGCTATGGGACGGCGAGCTCCTACGAGCAGTACTTC.

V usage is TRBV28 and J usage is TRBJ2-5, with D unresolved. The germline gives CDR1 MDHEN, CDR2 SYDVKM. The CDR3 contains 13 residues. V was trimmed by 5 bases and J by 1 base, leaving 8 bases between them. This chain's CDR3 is CASSPGSQETQYF. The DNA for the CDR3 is TGTGCCAGCAGTCCTGGCTCCCAAGAGACCCAGTACTTC. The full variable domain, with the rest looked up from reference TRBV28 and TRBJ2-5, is DVKVTQSSRYLVKRTGEKVFLECVQDMDHENMFWYRQDPGLGLRLIYFSYDVKMKEKGDIPEGYSVSREKKERFSLILESASTNQTSMYLCASSPGSQETQYFGPGTRLLVL.

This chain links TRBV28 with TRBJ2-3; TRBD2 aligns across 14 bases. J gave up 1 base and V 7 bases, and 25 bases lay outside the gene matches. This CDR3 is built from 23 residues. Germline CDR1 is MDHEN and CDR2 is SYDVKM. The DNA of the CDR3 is TGTGCCAGCACTAAGCTGGCGGCAGCGCCGGGACTAGCGGGAGAGGTGGGCACAGATACGCAGTATTTT. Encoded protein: CASTKLAAAPGLAGEVGTDTQYF.

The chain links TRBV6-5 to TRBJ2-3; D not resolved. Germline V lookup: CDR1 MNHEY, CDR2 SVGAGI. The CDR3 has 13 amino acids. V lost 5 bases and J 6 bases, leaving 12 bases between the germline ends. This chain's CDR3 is CASSPFEFDTQYF. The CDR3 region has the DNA TGTGCCAGCAGTCCTTTCGAGTTCGATACGCAGTATTTT.

CDR3 in amino acids: CASTPDTLNSYEQYF. CDR3 DNA: TGTGCCAGCACCCCGGACACGCTAAATTCCTACGAGCAGTACTTC. The gene calls are TRBV2 and TRBJ2-7, with D perhaps TRBD1 (5 bases). This CDR3 has 15 amino acids. Trimming removed 7 bases from V and 1 base from J, with 17 bases in between. Germline CDR1 SNHLY, CDR2 FYNNEI.

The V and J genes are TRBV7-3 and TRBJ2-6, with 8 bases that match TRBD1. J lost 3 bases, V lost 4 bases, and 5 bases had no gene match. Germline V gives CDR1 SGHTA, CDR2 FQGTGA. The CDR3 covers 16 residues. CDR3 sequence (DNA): TGTGCCAGCAGCTCGGACAGGGCGGGTGGGGCCAACGTCCTGACTTTC. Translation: CASSSDRAGGANVLTF.

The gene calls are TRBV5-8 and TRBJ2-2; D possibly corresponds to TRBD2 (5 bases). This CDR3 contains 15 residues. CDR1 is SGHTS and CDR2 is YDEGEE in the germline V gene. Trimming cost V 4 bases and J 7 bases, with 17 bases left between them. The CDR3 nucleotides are TGTGCCAGCAGCCTCCAGGTCGGGGTACACGGGGAGCTGTTTTTT. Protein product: CASSLQVGVHGELFF.

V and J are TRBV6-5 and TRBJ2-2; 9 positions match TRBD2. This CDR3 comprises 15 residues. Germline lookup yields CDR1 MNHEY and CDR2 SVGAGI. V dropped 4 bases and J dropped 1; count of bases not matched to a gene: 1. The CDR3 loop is CASSSTSGNTGELFF. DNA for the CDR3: TGTGCCAGCAGTTCGACTAGCGGGAACACCGGGGAGCTGTTTTTT.

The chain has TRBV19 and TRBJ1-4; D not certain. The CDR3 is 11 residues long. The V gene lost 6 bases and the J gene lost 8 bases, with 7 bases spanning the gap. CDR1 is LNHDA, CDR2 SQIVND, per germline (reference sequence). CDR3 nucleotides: TGTGCCAGTAGGGCTGTGGAAAAACTGTTTTTT. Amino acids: CASRAVEKLFF.